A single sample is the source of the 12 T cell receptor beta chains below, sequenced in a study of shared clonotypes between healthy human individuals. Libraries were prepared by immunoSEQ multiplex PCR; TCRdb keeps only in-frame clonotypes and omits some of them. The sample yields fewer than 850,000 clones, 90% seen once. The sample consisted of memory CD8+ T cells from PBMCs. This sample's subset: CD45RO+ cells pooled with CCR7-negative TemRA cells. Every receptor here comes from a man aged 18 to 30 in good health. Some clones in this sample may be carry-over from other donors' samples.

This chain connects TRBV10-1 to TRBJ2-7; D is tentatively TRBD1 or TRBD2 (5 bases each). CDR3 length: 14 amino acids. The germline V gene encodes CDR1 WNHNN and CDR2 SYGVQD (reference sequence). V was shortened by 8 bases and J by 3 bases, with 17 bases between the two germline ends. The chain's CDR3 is CASYRRGPHYEQYF. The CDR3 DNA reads TGCGCCAGCTACCGAAGGGGACCCCACTACGAGCAGTACTTC.

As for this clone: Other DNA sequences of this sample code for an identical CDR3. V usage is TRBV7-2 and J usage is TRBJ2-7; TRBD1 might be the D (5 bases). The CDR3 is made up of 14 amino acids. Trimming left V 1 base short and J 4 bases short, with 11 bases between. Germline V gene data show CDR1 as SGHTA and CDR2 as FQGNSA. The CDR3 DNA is TGTGCCAGCAGCTTAGATTGGGGCTTATACGAGCAGTACTTC. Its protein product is CASSLDWGLYEQYF.

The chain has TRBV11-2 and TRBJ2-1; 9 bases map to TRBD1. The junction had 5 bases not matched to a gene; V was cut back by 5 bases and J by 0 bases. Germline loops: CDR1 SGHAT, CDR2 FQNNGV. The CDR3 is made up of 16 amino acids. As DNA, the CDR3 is TGTGCCAGCAGCCTCCCGGGACAGGGCTCCTACAATGAGCAGTTCTTC. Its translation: CASSLPGQGSYNEQFF.

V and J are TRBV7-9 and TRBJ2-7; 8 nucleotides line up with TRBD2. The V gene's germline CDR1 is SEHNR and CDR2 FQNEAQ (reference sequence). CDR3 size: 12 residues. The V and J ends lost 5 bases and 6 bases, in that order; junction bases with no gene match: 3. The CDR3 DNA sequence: TGTGCCAGCAGCGGACTAGCTATCGAGCAGTACTTC. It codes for CASSGLAIEQYF.

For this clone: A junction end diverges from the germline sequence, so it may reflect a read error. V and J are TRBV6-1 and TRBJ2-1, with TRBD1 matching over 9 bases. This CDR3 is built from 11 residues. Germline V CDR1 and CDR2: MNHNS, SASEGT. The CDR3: CASSEGQGGVF. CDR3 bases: TGTGCCAGCAGTGAGGGACAGGGAGGGGTCTTC.

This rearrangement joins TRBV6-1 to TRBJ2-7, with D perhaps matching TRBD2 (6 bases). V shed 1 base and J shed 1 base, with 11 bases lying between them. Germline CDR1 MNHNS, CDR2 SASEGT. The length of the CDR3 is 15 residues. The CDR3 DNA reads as TGTGCCAGCAGTGAAGTGGGGGGTGTATCCTACGAGCAGTACTTC. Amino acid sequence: CASSEVGGVSYEQYF.

The DNA of the CDR3 is TGTGCCAGCAGTCCGGGACTACACGAGCAGTACTTC. It encodes CASSPGLHEQYF. V and J are TRBV6-6 and TRBJ2-7; the match to TRBD2 covers 7 bases. V shed 5 bases and J 5 bases; nucleotides not matched to a gene: 3. CDR3 length equals 12 residues. Germline assignment: CDR1 MNHNY and CDR2 SVGAGI (reference sequence).

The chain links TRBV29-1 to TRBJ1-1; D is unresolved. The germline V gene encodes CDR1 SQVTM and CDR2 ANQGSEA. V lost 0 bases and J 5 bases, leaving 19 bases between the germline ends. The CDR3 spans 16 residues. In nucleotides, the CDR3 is TGCAGCGTTGAAGACCCTCGGACCCTCAGAGGGACTGAAGCTTTCTTT. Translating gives CSVEDPRTLRGTEAFF. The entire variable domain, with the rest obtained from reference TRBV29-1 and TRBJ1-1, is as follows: SAVISQKPSRDICQRGTSLTIQCQVDSQVTMMFWYRQQPGQSLTLIATANQGSEATYESGFVIDKFPISRPNLTFSTLTVSNMSPEDSSIYLCSVEDPRTLRGTEAFFGQGTRLTVV.

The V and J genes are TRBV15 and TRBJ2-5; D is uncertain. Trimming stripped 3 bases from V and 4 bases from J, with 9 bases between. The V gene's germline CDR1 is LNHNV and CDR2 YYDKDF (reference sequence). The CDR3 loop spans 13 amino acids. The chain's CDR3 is CATSSRYAETQYF. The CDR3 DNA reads TGTGCCACCAGCAGCCGGTACGCAGAGACCCAGTACTTC.

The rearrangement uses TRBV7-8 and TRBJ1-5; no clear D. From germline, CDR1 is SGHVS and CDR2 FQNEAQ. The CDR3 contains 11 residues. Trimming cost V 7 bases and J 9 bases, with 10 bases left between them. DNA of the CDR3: TGTGCCAGCACCATCGAGGGGCCCCAGCATTTT. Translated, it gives CASTIEGPQHF.

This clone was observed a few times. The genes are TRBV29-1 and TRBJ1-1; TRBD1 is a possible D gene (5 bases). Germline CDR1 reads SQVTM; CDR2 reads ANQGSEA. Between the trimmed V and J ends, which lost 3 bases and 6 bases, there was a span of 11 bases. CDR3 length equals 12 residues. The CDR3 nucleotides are TGCAGCGTTGAGGGGGAAGTGGCTGAAGCTTTCTTT. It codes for CSVEGEVAEAFF.

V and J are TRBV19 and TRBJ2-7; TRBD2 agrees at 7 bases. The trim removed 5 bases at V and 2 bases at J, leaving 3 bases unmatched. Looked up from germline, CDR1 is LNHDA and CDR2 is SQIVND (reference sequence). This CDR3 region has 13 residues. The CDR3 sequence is CASSGGEPYEQYF. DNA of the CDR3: TGTGCCAGTAGTGGGGGGGAGCCCTACGAGCAGTACTTC.